Sequencing of this TCR beta chain was carried out in a study of T-cell memory formation after mild COVID-19. Background on the study: Clusters of TCRs were largely donor specific. Notes on the study in general: Among clones contracting day 15 to 85, CD4/CD8 was balanced, whereas later expanders leaned CD4+. Mainly in CM and EM were contracting CD4+ clones; CD8+ were in EMRA.

A 5'RACE reaction primed in the constant segment made cDNA libraries of TCR alpha and TCR beta, and these carried sample barcodes and UMIs. TCRdb passed the 5' RACE reads through MiXCR, listing each CDR3 protein once. Here the sample spans roughly 130,000 distinct CDR3 sequences, over 15% being singletons. This clonotype was counted only a few times. Its antigen is still unknown. The clonotype originates from a man younger than 35 who had mild COVID-19 (a few samples of this study predate the infection). Cell type and time point are not known. Sequencing was done on a sample of PBMCs or a T cell subset sorted from them (not recorded which).

The CDR3 region has the DNA TGTGCCACCAGTGATTTCCTAGCGGGGAACACAGATACGCAGTATTTT. This translates into CATSDFLAGNTDTQYF. The gene calls are TRBV24-1 and TRBJ2-3; 9 positions match TRBD2. CDR1 KGHDR and CDR2 SFDVKD come from the germline V gene. The CDR3 is 16 residues long. V shed 1 base, J shed 2 bases, and the junction held 3 bases outside the gene matches.